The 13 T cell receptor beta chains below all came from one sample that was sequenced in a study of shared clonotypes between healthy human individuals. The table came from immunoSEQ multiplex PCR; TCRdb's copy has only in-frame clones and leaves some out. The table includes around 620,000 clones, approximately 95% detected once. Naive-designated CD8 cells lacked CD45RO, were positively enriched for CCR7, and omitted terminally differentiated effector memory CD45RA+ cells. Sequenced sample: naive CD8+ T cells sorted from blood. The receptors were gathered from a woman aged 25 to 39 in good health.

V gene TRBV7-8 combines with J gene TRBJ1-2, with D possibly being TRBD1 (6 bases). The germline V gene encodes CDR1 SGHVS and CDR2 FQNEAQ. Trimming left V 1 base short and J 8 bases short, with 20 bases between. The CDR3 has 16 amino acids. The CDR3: CASSLGPPQGAEGYTF. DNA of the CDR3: TGTGCCAGCAGCTTAGGCCCACCACAGGGAGCTGAGGGCTACACCTTC.

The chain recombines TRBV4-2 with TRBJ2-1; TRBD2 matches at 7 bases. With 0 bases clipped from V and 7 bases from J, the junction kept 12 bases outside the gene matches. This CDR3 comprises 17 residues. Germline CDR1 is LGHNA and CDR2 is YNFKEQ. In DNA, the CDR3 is TGTGCCAGCAGCCAAGAGCCGCTAGCGGACGTTAGTAATGAGCAGTTCTTC. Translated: CASSQEPLADVSNEQFF.

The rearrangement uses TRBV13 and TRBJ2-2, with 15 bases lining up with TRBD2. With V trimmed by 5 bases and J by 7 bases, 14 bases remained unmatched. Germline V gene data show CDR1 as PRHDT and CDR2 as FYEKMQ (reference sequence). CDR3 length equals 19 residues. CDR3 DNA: TGTGCCAGCAGCCCCATTACTCCGGGACTAGCGGGAGGTGGCGGGGAGCTGTTTTTT. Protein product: CASSPITPGLAGGGGELFF. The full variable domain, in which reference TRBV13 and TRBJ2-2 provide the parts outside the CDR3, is AAGVIQSPRHLIKEKRETATLKCYPIPRHDTVYWYQQGPGQDPQFLISFYEKMQSDKGSIPDRFSAQQFSDYHSELNMSSLELGDSALYFCASSPITPGLAGGGGELFFGEGSRLTVL.

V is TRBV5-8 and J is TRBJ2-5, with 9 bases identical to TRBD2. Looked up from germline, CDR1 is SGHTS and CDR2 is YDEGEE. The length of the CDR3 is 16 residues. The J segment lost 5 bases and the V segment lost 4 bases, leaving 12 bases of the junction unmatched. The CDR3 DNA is TGTGCCAGCAGCCCCGGGGGGGCGGGAGGGCCGGAGACCCAGTACTTC. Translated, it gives CASSPGGAGGPETQYF.

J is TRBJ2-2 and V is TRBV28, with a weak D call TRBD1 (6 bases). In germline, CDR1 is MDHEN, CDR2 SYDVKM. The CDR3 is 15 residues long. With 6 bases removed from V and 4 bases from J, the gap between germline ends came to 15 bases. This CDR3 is CASRAAVGATGELFF. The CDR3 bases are TGTGCCAGCAGAGCGGCCGTGGGGGCCACCGGGGAGCTGTTTTTT. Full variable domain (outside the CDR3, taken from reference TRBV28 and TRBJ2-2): DVKVTQSSRYLVKRTGEKVFLECVQDMDHENMFWYRQDPGLGLRLIYFSYDVKMKEKGDIPEGYSVSREKKERFSLILESASTNQTSMYLCASRAAVGATGELFFGEGSRLTVL.

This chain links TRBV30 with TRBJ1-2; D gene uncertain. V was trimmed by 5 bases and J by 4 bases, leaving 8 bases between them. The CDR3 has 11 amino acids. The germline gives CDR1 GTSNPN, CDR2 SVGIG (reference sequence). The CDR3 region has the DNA TGTGCCTGGGACGGGAGCTATGGCTACACCTTC. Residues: CAWDGSYGYTF.

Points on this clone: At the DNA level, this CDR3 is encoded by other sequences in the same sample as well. This chain's CDR3 is CASSFSLGDTQYF. Here the CDR3 DNA reads TGTGCCAGCAGTTTCTCACTAGGGGATACGCAGTATTTT. V and J are TRBV28 and TRBJ2-3, with D possibly matching TRBD2 (5 bases). Deletions cut 3 bases from V and 6 bases from J, with 10 bases between. The CDR3 has 13 residues. Germline lookup yields CDR1 MDHEN and CDR2 SYDVKM.

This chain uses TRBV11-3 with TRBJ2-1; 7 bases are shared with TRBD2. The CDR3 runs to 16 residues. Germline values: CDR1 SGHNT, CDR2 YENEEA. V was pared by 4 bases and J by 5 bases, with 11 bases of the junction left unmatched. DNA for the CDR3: TGTGCCAGCAGCTCCAGTGGGGAGGGGAGAAACAATGAGCAGTTCTTC. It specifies CASSSSGEGRNNEQFF. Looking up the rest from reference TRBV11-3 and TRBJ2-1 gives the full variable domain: EAGVVQSPRYKIIEKKQPVAFWCNPISGHNTLYWYLQNLGQGPELLIRYENEEAVDDSQLPKDRFSAERLKGVDSTLKIQPAELGDSAVYLCASSSSGEGRNNEQFFGPGTRLTVL.

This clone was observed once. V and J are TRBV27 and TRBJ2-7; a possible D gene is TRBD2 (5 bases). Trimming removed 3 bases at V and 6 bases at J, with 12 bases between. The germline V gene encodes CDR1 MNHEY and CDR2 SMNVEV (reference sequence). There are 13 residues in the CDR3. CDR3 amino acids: CASSLILGVEQYF. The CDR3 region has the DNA TGTGCCAGCAGTTTGATCCTGGGAGTCGAGCAGTACTTC.

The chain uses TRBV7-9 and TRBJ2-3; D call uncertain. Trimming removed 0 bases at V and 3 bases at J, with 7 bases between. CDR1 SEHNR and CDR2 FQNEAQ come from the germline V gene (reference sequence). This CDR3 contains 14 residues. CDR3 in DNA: TGTGCCAGCAGCTTAGCGGGAATGACAGATACGCAGTATTTT. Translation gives CASSLAGMTDTQYF.

This CDR3 reads CSVMDRATDEQYF. The CDR3 DNA sequence: TGCAGCGTCATGGACAGGGCGACCGACGAGCAGTACTTC. The chain couples TRBV29-1 to TRBJ2-7; TRBD1 agrees at 8 bases. There are 13 residues in the CDR3. The germline CDR1 and CDR2 sequences are SQVTM and ANQGSEA. The V and J ends lost 6 bases and 5 bases, in that order; junction bases with no gene match: 9.

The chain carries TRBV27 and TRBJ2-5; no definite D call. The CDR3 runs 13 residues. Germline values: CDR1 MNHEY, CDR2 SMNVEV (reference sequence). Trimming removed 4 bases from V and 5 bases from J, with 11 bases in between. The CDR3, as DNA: TGTGCCAGCAGTTCCTCCATCTGGGAGACCCAGTACTTC. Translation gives CASSSSIWETQYF.

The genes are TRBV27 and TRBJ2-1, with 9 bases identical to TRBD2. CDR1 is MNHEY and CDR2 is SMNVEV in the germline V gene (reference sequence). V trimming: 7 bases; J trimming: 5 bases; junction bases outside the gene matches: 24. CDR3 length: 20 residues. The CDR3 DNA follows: TGTGCCAGCAAGGGCAGATCCTCCGTGCTAGCGGGAAATTGGCACAATGAGCAGTTCTTC. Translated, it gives CASKGRSSVLAGNWHNEQFF.